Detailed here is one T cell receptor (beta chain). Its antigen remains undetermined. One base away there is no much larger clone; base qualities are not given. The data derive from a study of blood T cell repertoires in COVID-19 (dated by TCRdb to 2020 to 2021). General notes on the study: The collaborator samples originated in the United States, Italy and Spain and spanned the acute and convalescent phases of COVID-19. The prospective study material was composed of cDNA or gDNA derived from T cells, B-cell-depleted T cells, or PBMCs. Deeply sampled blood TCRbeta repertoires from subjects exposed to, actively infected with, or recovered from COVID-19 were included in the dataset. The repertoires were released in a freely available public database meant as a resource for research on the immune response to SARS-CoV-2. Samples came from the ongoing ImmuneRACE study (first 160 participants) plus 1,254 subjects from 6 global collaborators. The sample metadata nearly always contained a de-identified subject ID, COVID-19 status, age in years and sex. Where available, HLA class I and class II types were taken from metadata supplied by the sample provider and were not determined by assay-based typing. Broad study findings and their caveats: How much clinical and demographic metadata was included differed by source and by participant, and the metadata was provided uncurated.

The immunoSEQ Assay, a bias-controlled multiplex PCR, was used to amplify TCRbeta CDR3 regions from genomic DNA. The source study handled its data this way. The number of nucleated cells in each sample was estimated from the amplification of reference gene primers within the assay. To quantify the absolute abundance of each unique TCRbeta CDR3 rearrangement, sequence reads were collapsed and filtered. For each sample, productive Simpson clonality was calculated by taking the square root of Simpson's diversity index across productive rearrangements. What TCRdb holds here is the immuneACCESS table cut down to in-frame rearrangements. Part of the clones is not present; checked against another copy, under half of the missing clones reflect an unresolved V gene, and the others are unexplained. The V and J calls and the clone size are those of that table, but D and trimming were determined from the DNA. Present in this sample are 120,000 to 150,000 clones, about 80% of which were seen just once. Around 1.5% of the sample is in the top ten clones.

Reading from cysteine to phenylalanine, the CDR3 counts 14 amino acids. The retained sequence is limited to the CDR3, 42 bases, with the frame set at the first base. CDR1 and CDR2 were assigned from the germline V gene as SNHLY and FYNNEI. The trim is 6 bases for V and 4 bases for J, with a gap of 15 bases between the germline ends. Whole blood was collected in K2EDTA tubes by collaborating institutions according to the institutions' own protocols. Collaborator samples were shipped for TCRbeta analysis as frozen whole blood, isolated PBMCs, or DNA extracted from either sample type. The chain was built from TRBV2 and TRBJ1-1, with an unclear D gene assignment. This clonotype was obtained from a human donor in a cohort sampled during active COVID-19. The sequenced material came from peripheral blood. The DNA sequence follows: TGTGCCAGCAGGCCCGGACGAGAGGGCACTGAAGCTTTCTTT. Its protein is CASRPGREGTEAFF.